This T cell receptor beta chain was captured by sequencing in a study of OX40 agonist ivuxolimab in advanced cancers. About the research overall: Patients were treated with ivuxolimab, an agonistic anti-OX40 (CD134) antibody. Intravenous ivuxolimab was administered to patients every 2 weeks at 0.01 to 10 mg/kg.

The assay was immunoSEQ multiplex PCR, and TCRdb's table has in-frame clones only and misses some. The sample lists approximately 80,000 clones; approximately 92% were seen once. The CDR3 covers 16 residues. Trimming cost V 5 bases and J 5 bases; bases outside gene matches: 13. Germline V gene lookup returns CDR1 GTSNPN and CDR2 SVGIG (reference sequence). General observations from the study: Still undetermined is the antigen specificity of the expanded peripheral T cells.

Comment on this clone: Its antigen remains unknown.

The specimen comprised CD4+ or CD8+ T cells sorted from blood, sampled in a trial of the OX40 agonist ivuxolimab. The clonotype was recovered from an adult with an advanced solid tumor such as melanoma, head and neck, liver or kidney cancer. The chain couples TRBV30 to TRBJ2-1, with 9 bases identical to TRBD2. In DNA form, the CDR3 reads TGTGCCTGGTCCCCCTTGACTAGCGGAGCCGACAATGAGCAGTTCTTC. Encoded protein: CAWSPLTSGADNEQFF.